The entry below describes one T cell receptor (beta chain). Its antigen is not identified. Germline V gene data show CDR1 as SGHAT and CDR2 as FQNNGV. V was shortened by 5 bases and J by 3 bases, with 17 bases between the two germline ends. The CDR3 spans 16 residues. Only in-frame clones appear in the TCRdb table, and some are missing; sequencing was by immunoSEQ multiplex PCR. The sample lists approximately 92,000 clones; 80% to 95% were seen once. The sample belongs to a study of graft-versus-host responses after intestinal transplantation. Study conclusions and caveats: Some GvH clones were seen earlier in gut or blood, suggesting intestinal origin. With peak circulating GvH clone levels came an association with early post-transplant HvG declines.

The clonotype comes from a human donor who received an intestinal transplant. The genes are TRBV11-2 and TRBJ2-1; a possible D gene is TRBD2 (5 bases). The sequencing here drew on unstimulated CD8+ T cells sorted from spleen or lymph node cells, taken before intestinal transplant. The CDR3: CASSARVLDVYNEQFF. The CDR3 nucleotides read TGTGCCAGCAGCGCCCGCGTACTAGACGTCTACAATGAGCAGTTCTTC. Drawing the rest from reference TRBV11-2 and TRBJ2-1, the complete variable domain is EAGVAQSPRYKIIEKRQSVAFWCNPISGHATLYWYQQILGQGPKLLIQFQNNGVVDDSQLPKDRFSAERLKGVDSTLKIQPAKLEDSAVYLCASSARVLDVYNEQFFGPGTRLTVL.